These 26 T cell receptor beta chains originate from one sample sequenced in a study of PD-1 blockade in classical Hodgkin lymphoma. Each patient experienced a relapse that followed autologous stem cell transplantation, and brentuximab vedotin exposure varied. Measured with immunoSEQ multiplex PCR; TCRdb has only the in-frame clones, and not every one. There are 110,000 or so clones in the sample; roughly nine tenths occur only once, and roughly 21% lies in the top ten. This specimen consisted of peripheral blood mononuclear cells (PBMCs), obtained before the second cycle of nivolumab. The source of these receptors is a human donor with classical Hodgkin lymphoma.

Comment on this clone: The same CDR3 can be traced to other DNA sequences in this sample. This sequence joins TRBV28 and TRBJ1-2; D gene unclear. The CDR3 is made up of 13 amino acids. Trimming left V 1 base short and J 0 bases short, with 3 bases between. CDR1 and CDR2 (germline): MDHEN, SYDVKM. For the CDR3, the DNA is TGTGCCAGCAGTTTATCCCCTAACTATGGCTACACCTTC. This translates into CASSLSPNYGYTF.

The V gene is TRBV16, the J gene TRBJ2-5, with D possibly TRBD2 on 6 matching bases. CDR3 size: 14 residues. Germline V lookup: CDR1 KGHSY, CDR2 FQNENV. Between the trimmed V and J ends, which lost 2 bases and 5 bases, there was a span of 12 bases. The CDR3 nucleotides read TGTGCCAGCAGCCAACTAGCAGGGAGGGAGACCCAGTACTTC. Translating gives CASSQLAGRETQYF.

The chain recombines TRBV29-1 with TRBJ2-2; tentative D call: TRBD2 (6 bases). With 4 bases removed from V and 6 bases from J, the gap between germline ends came to 15 bases. The CDR3 runs 14 residues. Germline CDR1 and CDR2: SQVTM and ANQGSEA. The CDR3 coding sequence is TGCAGCGTTGTTACGGGAGATGGGTCCGGGGAGCTGTTTTTT. Its translation is CSVVTGDGSGELFF.

This clone was counted a single time. The V call is TRBV19, the J call TRBJ2-5; D gene uncertain. This CDR3 has 14 residues. Trimming removed 2 bases from V and 1 base from J, with 8 bases in between. Looked up from germline, CDR1 is LNHDA and CDR2 is SQIVND (reference sequence). The CDR3 sequence is CASSIRAVQETQYF. For the CDR3, the DNA is TGTGCCAGTAGTATAAGGGCAGTCCAAGAGACCCAGTACTTC.

Written as DNA, the CDR3 is TGCGCCAGCAGTGAGTGGGAGACTAGCGGGAGAGTCTACGAGCAGTACTTC. This codes for CASSEWETSGRVYEQYF. This chain links TRBV10-1 with TRBJ2-7, with 12 nucleotides matching TRBD2. The CDR3 spans 17 residues. Germline lookup yields CDR1 WNHNN and CDR2 SYGVQD (reference sequence). V was pared by 1 base and J by 3 bases, with 7 bases of the junction left unmatched.

J is TRBJ2-1 and V is TRBV20-1; D gene uncertain. The germline V gene encodes CDR1 DFQATT and CDR2 SNEGSKA (reference sequence). V lost 5 bases to trimming and J lost 9 bases, with 8 bases between them. The CDR3 is 10 residues long. The CDR3 loop reads CSAFSIEQFF. CDR3 DNA: TGCAGTGCTTTCTCAATTGAGCAGTTCTTC.

This clone was counted a single time. The V call is TRBV28, the J call TRBJ1-2; no clear D gene. The CDR3 has 12 amino acids. Germline V gives CDR1 MDHEN, CDR2 SYDVKM. V shed 8 bases and J shed 7 bases, with 14 bases lying between them. As DNA, the CDR3 is TGTGCCAGCCTGCACCCCCAAGGTGGCTACACCTTC. Translated, it gives CASLHPQGGYTF.

This chain uses TRBV7-2 with TRBJ1-2; 7 bases fit TRBD1. The trim removed 4 bases at V and 0 bases at J, leaving 5 bases unmatched. Germline V gene data show CDR1 as SGHTA and CDR2 as FQGNSA. The CDR3 consists of 15 residues. CDR3 sequence reads: CASSSTGLANYGYTF. CDR3 in DNA: TGTGCCAGCAGCTCGACAGGGCTAGCTAACTATGGCTACACCTTC.

The rearrangement uses TRBV2 and TRBJ1-5; D unresolved. V dropped 3 bases and J dropped 2 bases, with 11 bases sitting between them. The germline gives CDR1 SNHLY, CDR2 FYNNEI. The CDR3 has 15 residues. For the CDR3, the DNA is TGTGCCAGCAGTGAGGGGAGGTTGGGCAATCAGCCCCAGCATTTT. Its protein product is CASSEGRLGNQPQHF.

The CDR3 spells CASSPGTAFYEQYF. The DNA of the CDR3 is TGTGCCAGCAGCCCCGGGACAGCGTTCTACGAGCAGTACTTC. The chain joins TRBV5-5 to TRBJ2-7, with 7 bases lining up with TRBD1. The CDR3 is 14 residues long. The germline gives CDR1 SGHKS, CDR2 YYEKEE (reference sequence). The junction had 7 bases not matched to a gene; V was cut back by 4 bases and J by 3 bases.

The chain uses TRBV5-5 and TRBJ1-2; D not certain. The CDR3 runs to 15 residues. The germline CDR1 and CDR2 sequences are SGHKS and YYEKEE (reference sequence). Trimming removed 1 base at V and 0 bases at J, with 10 bases between. In DNA, the CDR3 is TGTGCCAGCAGCTTGAGGCAGACCTCTAACTATGGCTACACCTTC. It yields the protein CASSLRQTSNYGYTF. Full variable domain (missing parts from reference TRBV5-5 and TRBJ1-2): DAGVTQSPTHLIKTRGQQVTLRCSPISGHKSVSWYQQVLGQGPQFIFQYYEKEERGRGNFPDRFSARQFPNYSSELNVNALLLGDSALYLCASSLRQTSNYGYTFGSGTRLTVV.

The chain uses TRBV14 and TRBJ1-2, with D possibly TRBD1 on 5 matching bases. Trimming shortened V by 1 base and J by 3 bases, and 9 bases separated the two germline ends. Per the germline V gene, CDR1 is SGHDN and CDR2 is FVKESK. The CDR3 covers 14 residues. The DNA for the CDR3 is TGTGCCAGCAGCCAAGGCAGGGTTTACTATGGCTACACCTTC. Translating it yields CASSQGRVYYGYTF.

The chain joins TRBV5-6 to TRBJ1-1, with unresolved D. There are 13 residues in the CDR3. V was trimmed by 0 bases and J by 0 bases, leaving 3 bases between them. Germline-derived CDR1 and CDR2 are SGHDT and YYEEEE. In DNA, the CDR3 is TGTGCCAGCAGCTTGGAGGTGAACACTGAAGCTTTCTTT. Translating it yields CASSLEVNTEAFF.

In nucleotides, the CDR3 is TGTGCCAGCGCTGGGCCGGGCTACGAGCAGTACTTC. Residues: CASAGPGYEQYF. The chain links TRBV7-2 to TRBJ2-7, with D unclear. Germline V gives CDR1 SGHTA, CDR2 FQGNSA. The length of the CDR3 is 12 residues. V was cut by 8 bases and J by 3 bases, with 11 bases left in between.

A single count supports this clone. The gene calls are TRBV19 and TRBJ2-6, with a possible D match to TRBD1 (7 bases). Germline V gene sequence: CDR1 LNHDA, CDR2 SQIVND (reference sequence). V lost 4 bases to trimming and J lost 0 bases, with 16 bases between them. The CDR3 contains 18 residues. Here the CDR3 reads CASSRPGGLSSGANVLTF. CDR3 bases: TGTGCCAGTAGTAGACCAGGGGGGCTTAGCTCTGGGGCCAACGTCCTGACTTTC.

V usage is TRBV28 and J usage is TRBJ1-2, with D possibly being TRBD1 (5 bases). The germline gives CDR1 MDHEN, CDR2 SYDVKM. The V end lost 5 bases, the J end lost 4 bases, and 11 bases lay between the germline ends. This CDR3 contains 13 residues. The CDR3 nucleotides are TGTGCCAGCAGTCCCCAGGGAAGCTATGGCTACACCTTC. Protein sequence: CASSPQGSYGYTF.

This clone has a single count. This chain joins TRBV21-1 and TRBJ2-1; TRBD1 is the table's D call and was not checked against the DNA. TRBV21-1 is noted as a pseudogene. The CDR3 loop spans 19 amino acids. The CDR3 DNA is TGTGCCAGCAGATATGGGACGGACGTAGGGACAGGGCCCTACAATGAGCAGTTCTTC. Its translation: CASRYGTDVGTGPYNEQFF.

This clone was seen just once. V gene TRBV11-3 combines with J gene TRBJ2-1; TRBD2 is a possible D gene (6 bases). The V gene's germline CDR1 is SGHNT and CDR2 YENEEA. The CDR3 totals 15 residues. Trimming stripped 5 bases from V and 3 bases from J, with 14 bases between. CDR3 nucleotides: TGTGCCAGCAGCGCCTGGACTACGGACTACAATGAGCAGTTCTTC. It encodes CASSAWTTDYNEQFF.

The chain has TRBV4-1 and TRBJ1-3, with D uncertain. V was trimmed by 4 bases and J by 0 bases, leaving 10 bases between them. Germline CDR1 reads MGHRA; CDR2 reads YSYEKL. The CDR3 length is 15 residues. Here the CDR3 DNA reads TGCGCCAGCAGCCGAATCTTCAACTCTGGAAACACCATATATTTT. It is translated as CASSRIFNSGNTIYF.

The chain combines TRBV30 with TRBJ1-3; D is uncertain. Trimming took 4 bases from V and 0 from J, leaving 7 bases between them. CDR1 is GTSNPN and CDR2 is SVGIG in the germline V gene (reference sequence). CDR3 length: 13 amino acids. The CDR3 is CAWTQSSGNTIYF. The CDR3 coding sequence is TGTGCCTGGACTCAGAGCTCTGGAAACACCATATATTTT.

This chain connects TRBV4-1 to TRBJ1-6, with D unclear. This CDR3 has 17 residues. Trimming pared 2 bases from V and 7 bases from J, leaving 18 bases between. The V gene's germline CDR1 is MGHRA and CDR2 YSYEKL. The CDR3 spells CASSQRALGLGNSPLHF. The CDR3 bases are TGCGCCAGCAGCCAAAGGGCCCTGGGGTTGGGAAATTCACCCCTCCACTTT.

The V call is TRBV20-1, the J call TRBJ1-2, with D tentatively TRBD1 (5 bases). The germline V gene has CDR1 DFQATT and CDR2 SNEGSKA (reference sequence). This CDR3 is built from 10 residues. The V and J ends lost 5 bases and 7 bases respectively, with 8 bases between them. The CDR3 loop is CSAVRGGYTF. The CDR3 DNA reads as TGCAGTGCTGTAAGGGGTGGCTACACCTTC.

A few counts support this clone. The DNA for the CDR3 is TGTGCCATCAGTGAGGACCTAACAGGGGCCGCAGATACGCAGTATTTT. Translating it yields CAISEDLTGAADTQYF. The V gene is TRBV10-3, the J gene TRBJ2-3, with TRBD1 identical over 7 bases. Germline trimming cut 2 bases from V and 4 bases from J; bases unmatched to any gene: 9. CDR1 is ENHRY, CDR2 SYGVKD, per germline. CDR3 length: 16 amino acids.

This sequence joins TRBV6-6 and TRBJ2-5; TRBD1 agrees at 7 bases. The DNA end is more similar to TRBJ2-7, so the J call may be wrong. CDR1 and CDR2 from the germline V gene are MNHNY and SVGAGI (reference sequence). The CDR3 contains 14 residues. CDR3 sequence: CASKTTTGDDEQYF. CDR3 bases: TGTGCCAGCAAAACGACTACAGGGGACGACGAGCAGTACTTC.

V is TRBV5-4 and J is TRBJ1-4; possibly TRBD1 for D (6 bases). Germline V CDR1 and CDR2: SGHNT, YYREEE (reference sequence). The CDR3 contains 14 residues. Trimming removed 4 bases at V and 7 bases at J, with 14 bases between. The CDR3 spells CASSPRDKTEKLFF. The DNA of the CDR3 is TGTGCCAGCAGCCCGCGGGACAAGACTGAAAAACTGTTTTTT.

The J gene is TRBJ2-1, the V gene TRBV18; 7 positions agree with TRBD1. The CDR3 has 19 residues. J gave up 4 bases and V 2 bases, and 17 bases lay outside the gene matches. Germline V gene sequence: CDR1 KGHSH, CDR2 LQKENI. The CDR3 loop is CASSPSRGYGTEKYNEQFF. The CDR3 nucleotides are TGTGCCAGCTCACCAAGTAGAGGGTACGGGACAGAAAAATACAATGAGCAGTTCTTC.